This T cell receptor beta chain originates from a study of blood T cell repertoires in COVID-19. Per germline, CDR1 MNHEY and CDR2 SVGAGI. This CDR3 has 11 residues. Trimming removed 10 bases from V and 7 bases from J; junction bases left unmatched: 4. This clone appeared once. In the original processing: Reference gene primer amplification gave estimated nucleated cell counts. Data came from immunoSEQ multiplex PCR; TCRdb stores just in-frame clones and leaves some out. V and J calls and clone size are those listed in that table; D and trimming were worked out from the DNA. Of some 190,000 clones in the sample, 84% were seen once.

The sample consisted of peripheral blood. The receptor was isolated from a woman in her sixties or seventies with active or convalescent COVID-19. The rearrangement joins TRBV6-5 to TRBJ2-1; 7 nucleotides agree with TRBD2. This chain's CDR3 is CATGRENEQFF. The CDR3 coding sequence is TGTGCCACGGGGCGGGAGAATGAGCAGTTCTTC.